The 19 T cell receptor beta chains presented below share a single source sample, sequenced in a study of OX40 agonist ivuxolimab in advanced cancers. Only in-frame clones appear in the TCRdb table, and some are missing; sequencing was by immunoSEQ multiplex PCR. The data hold roughly 20,000 clones, with roughly 78% observed a single time. The starting material was CD4+ or CD8+ T cells sorted from blood, obtained in a trial of the OX40 agonist ivuxolimab. These receptors originate from an adult with an advanced solid tumor such as melanoma, head and neck, liver or kidney cancer.

The rearrangement links TRBV14 to TRBJ2-2, with TRBD1 matching over 11 bases. The CDR3 totals 15 residues. V lost 4 bases to trimming and J lost 5 bases; unmatched junction nucleotides: 3. The germline V gene encodes CDR1 SGHDN and CDR2 FVKESK. This CDR3 reads CASSPGTGGTGELFF. The CDR3, as DNA: TGTGCCAGCAGCCCAGGGACAGGGGGTACCGGGGAGCTGTTTTTT.

This clone was observed a single time. V usage is TRBV5-1 and J usage is TRBJ2-1; 12 bases match TRBD2. This CDR3 is built from 14 residues. J was trimmed by 8 bases and V by 4 bases; bases with no gene match: 4. CDR1 is SGHRS and CDR2 is YFSETQ in the germline V gene. The CDR3 DNA follows: TGCGCCAGCAGCATGACTAGCGGGGGCCATGAGCAGTTCTTC. Translation gives CASSMTSGGHEQFF.

This clone was counted a single time. The rearrangement joins TRBV28 to TRBJ1-1; D uncertain. V gave up 3 bases and J gave up 4 bases, with 12 bases separating them. The germline V gene has CDR1 MDHEN and CDR2 SYDVKM. The CDR3 is 14 residues long. In DNA, the CDR3 is TGTGCCAGCAGTTTCGGGGAGGTAAGCACTGAAGCTTTCTTT. This codes for CASSFGEVSTEAFF.

By share of the sample, this clone is medium-sized. This sequence joins TRBV5-1 and TRBJ1-5; D is possibly TRBD1 (6 bases). V dropped 0 bases and J dropped 9 bases, with 10 bases sitting between them. This CDR3 has 13 amino acids. Germline V gene data show CDR1 as SGHRS and CDR2 as YFSETQ. In DNA form, the CDR3 reads TGCGCCAGCAGCTTGGCAGGGGCCGGGCCCCAGCATTTT. This gives the protein CASSLAGAGPQHF.

The chain recombines TRBV6-6 with TRBJ2-1, with D perhaps matching TRBD1 (7 bases). Germline CDR1 is MNHNY and CDR2 is SVGAGI (reference sequence). Trimming took 6 bases from V and 5 from J, leaving 17 bases between them. The CDR3 is 15 residues long. In nucleotides, the CDR3 is TGTGCCAGCAGGCACCAGGGGGGTATCGACAATGAGCAGTTCTTC. Translating gives CASRHQGGIDNEQFF.

This chain joins TRBV2 and TRBJ2-2; tentative D call: TRBD1 (6 bases). Germline CDR1 SNHLY, CDR2 FYNNEI. CDR3 length: 19 residues. V was pared by 1 base and J by 3 bases, with 21 bases between. CDR3 protein: CASSEVVGQSGRDTGELFF. CDR3 nucleotide sequence: TGTGCCAGCAGTGAAGTCGTTGGACAGTCCGGGCGGGACACCGGGGAGCTGTTTTTT. Together with reference TRBV2 and TRBJ2-2, the CDR3 gives the full variable domain: EPEVTQTPSHQVTQMGQEVILRCVPISNHLYFYWYRQILGQKVEFLVSFYNNEISEKSEIFDDQFSVERPDGSNFTLKIRSTKLEDSAMYFCASSEVVGQSGRDTGELFFGEGSRLTVL.

The chain couples TRBV15 to TRBJ2-2; 7 positions match TRBD1. Germline-derived CDR1 and CDR2 are LNHNV and YYDKDF (reference sequence). Trimming cost V 3 bases and J 3 bases; bases outside gene matches: 4. The CDR3 sequence is 15 residues long. The CDR3, as DNA: TGTGCCACCAGCAGTAGGGGGCTAGACACCGGGGAGCTGTTTTTT. It yields the protein CATSSRGLDTGELFF.

V usage is TRBV4-3 and J usage is TRBJ2-2; tentative D call: TRBD2 (5 bases). This CDR3 contains 14 residues. With 4 bases removed from V and 2 bases from J, the gap between germline ends came to 8 bases. CDR1 and CDR2 (germline): LGHNA, YSLEER. The CDR3 nucleotides read TGCGCCAGCAGCCCGGGAATTAACACCGGGGAGCTGTTTTTT. It codes for CASSPGINTGELFF.

The chain joins TRBV11-2 to TRBJ1-4; a possible D gene is TRBD1 (5 bases). There are 15 residues in the CDR3. With 4 bases removed from V and 8 bases from J, the gap between germline ends came to 17 bases. Germline V gene data show CDR1 as SGHAT and CDR2 as FQNNGV. The CDR3 loop is CASSSLGRGWEKLFF. CDR3 nucleotides: TGTGCCAGCAGCTCCCTCGGGAGGGGATGGGAAAAACTGTTTTTT.

The chain recombines TRBV6-6 with TRBJ2-2; D is possibly TRBD1 (6 bases). This CDR3 is built from 16 residues. V lost 2 bases, J lost 0 bases, and 10 bases lay in between. The V gene's germline CDR1 is MNHNY and CDR2 SVGAGI (reference sequence). The CDR3 DNA reads as TGTGCCAGCAGTTACCGGACAGCCCCGAACACCGGGGAGCTGTTTTTT. Residues: CASSYRTAPNTGELFF.

The rearrangement joins TRBV11-3 to TRBJ1-4; weak D call: TRBD1 (5 bases). The V gene lost 5 bases and the J gene lost 8 bases, with 12 bases spanning the gap. Germline V gene lookup returns CDR1 SGHNT and CDR2 YENEEA. The CDR3 contains 13 residues. The CDR3 reads CASSTGTAEKLFF. In nucleotides, the CDR3 is TGTGCCAGCAGCACCGGGACGGCAGAAAAACTGTTTTTT.

V and J are TRBV7-6 and TRBJ2-3; 9 bases are shared with TRBD2. CDR1 and CDR2 from the germline V gene are SGHVS and FNYEAQ. With 2 bases clipped from V and 5 bases from J, the junction kept 11 bases outside the gene matches. This CDR3 spans 17 amino acids. The chain's CDR3 is CASSLRLAGSLEDTQYF. The CDR3 DNA sequence: TGTGCCAGCAGCTTACGTCTAGCGGGGAGCTTGGAAGATACGCAGTATTTT.

This clone was seen only once. The rearrangement uses TRBV27 and TRBJ2-1, with TRBD2 as a possible D gene (7 bases). V dropped 8 bases and J dropped 7 bases, with 21 bases sitting between them. The CDR3 runs to 15 residues. The germline gives CDR1 MNHEY, CDR2 SMNVEV (reference sequence). As DNA, the CDR3 is TGTGCCAGCCACCGATGGGGGGGCGATGGGAATGAGCAGTTCTTC. Its translation: CASHRWGGDGNEQFF.

This chain links TRBV28 with TRBJ1-1; no clear D. Between the trimmed V and J ends, which lost 3 bases and 4 bases, there was a span of 3 bases. The CDR3 is 11 residues long. Germline V gives CDR1 MDHEN, CDR2 SYDVKM. CDR3 loop: CASSLGTEAFF. In nucleotides, the CDR3 is TGTGCCAGCAGTTTGGGCACTGAAGCTTTCTTT.

The rearrangement joins TRBV28 to TRBJ1-1; D is unclear. V was clipped by 3 bases and J by 7 bases, with 6 bases between them. Germline assignment: CDR1 MDHEN and CDR2 SYDVKM. The CDR3 loop spans 11 amino acids. CDR3 sequence: CASSFPDEAFF. For the CDR3, the DNA is TGTGCCAGCAGTTTTCCTGATGAAGCTTTCTTT.

The rearrangement links TRBV5-1 to TRBJ1-1; D unresolved. The CDR3 length is 11 residues. The V and J ends lost 5 bases and 5 bases respectively, with 7 bases between them. In germline, CDR1 is SGHRS, CDR2 YFSETQ. In nucleotides, the CDR3 is TGCGCCAGCAGGTTTGGGACTGAAGCTTTCTTT. Protein: CASRFGTEAFF. Filled out from reference TRBV5-1 and TRBJ1-1, the complete variable domain reads KAGVTQTPRYLIKTRGQQVTLSCSPISGHRSVSWYQQTPGQGLQFLFEYFSETQRNKGNFPGRFSGRQFSNSRSEMNVSTLELGDSALYLCASRFGTEAFFGQGTRLTVV.

The chain carries TRBV27 and TRBJ2-1, with 8 nucleotides matching TRBD1. Germline-derived CDR1 and CDR2 are MNHEY and SMNVEV (reference sequence). The V and J ends lost 5 bases and 7 bases, in that order; junction bases with no gene match: 10. The CDR3 contains 15 residues. The CDR3 region has the DNA TGTGCCAGCAGTACCGGGAGCAGGGGGCTAAATGAGCAGTTCTTC. Protein sequence: CASSTGSRGLNEQFF.

J is TRBJ2-7 and V is TRBV27; TRBD1 might be the D (6 bases). This CDR3 region has 14 residues. Germline V gene data show CDR1 as MNHEY and CDR2 as SMNVEV (reference sequence). The V gene lost 2 bases and the J gene lost 3 bases, with 11 bases spanning the gap. The chain's CDR3 is CASSLTGWDYEQYF. The CDR3 nucleotides read TGTGCCAGCAGTTTAACAGGGTGGGACTACGAGCAGTACTTC.

This chain links TRBV7-2 with TRBJ2-2, with D maybe TRBD1 (6 bases). The germline V gene encodes CDR1 SGHTA and CDR2 FQGNSA. The length of the CDR3 is 14 residues. Trimming took 8 bases from V and 3 from J, leaving 13 bases between them. The CDR3 DNA reads as TGTGCCAGCCGTTGGACAGCTGACACCGGGGAGCTGTTTTTT. This encodes CASRWTADTGELFF. Full variable domain (remainder filled in from reference TRBV7-2 and TRBJ2-2): GAGVSQSPSNKVTEKGKDVELRCDPISGHTALYWYRQSLGQGLEFLIYFQGNSAPDKSGLPSDRFSAERTGGSVSTLTIQRTQQEDSAVYLCASRWTADTGELFFGEGSRLTVL.